This T cell receptor beta chain stems from a study of T cells in localized non-small cell lung cancer. About this clone itself: Its matching antigen is unknown.

General study findings and limits: Among the tissues sampled, uninvolved adjacent lung had the highest T cell clonality, above tumor. Higher blood T cell density tracked longer overall survival.

Germline V gene lookup returns CDR1 MGHRA and CDR2 YSYEKL. Losses at the gene ends were 4 bases for V and 1 base for J; bases not matched to a gene: 8. The CDR3 has 16 residues. Generated by immunoSEQ multiplex PCR, the TCRdb table keeps only in-frame clones and is missing some. This sample yields approximately 17,000 clones, of which almost 85% are seen a single time; more than 30% belongs to the top ten. This material consisted of peripheral blood, taken before any cancer treatment. J is TRBJ1-2 and V is TRBV4-1; 8 positions agree with TRBD1. The origin of this receptor is a male donor at least 60 years old with stage I lung adenocarcinoma. For the CDR3, the DNA is TGCGCCAGCAGCCTTGGGACAGGAGACAATAACTATGGCTACACCTTC. Amino acid sequence: CASSLGTGDNNYGYTF.